The entry below gives a single T cell receptor beta chain sequence along with its context. Antigen unknown. The data stem from a study of cytomegalovirus exposure and HLA in healthy donors. Notes on the study in general: Association of under 20,000 TCR beta sequences with HLA alleles was found at 0.05 false discovery rate in a later analysis.

Both 60 Vbeta primers and 13 Jbeta primers went into the PCR. Only in-frame clones appear in the TCRdb table, and some are missing; sequencing was by immunoSEQ multiplex PCR. The sample contains approximately 160,000 clones, about three quarters of which appear only once. The origin of this receptor is a woman in her twenties or thirties in good health and CMV-seropositive. Sequencing was performed on PBMCs.

This CDR3 reads CASSFTPSVRTDTQYF. The CDR3 DNA reads TGTGCCAGCAGTTTTACCCCTAGCGTCCGCACAGATACGCAGTATTTT. The genes are TRBV27 and TRBJ2-3; weak D call: TRBD2 (6 bases). The CDR3 runs 16 residues. The ends were cut back, 3 bases at V and 1 base at J, with 14 bases in the middle. CDR1 and CDR2 (germline): MNHEY, SMNVEV (reference sequence).